What follows describes a single TCR beta chain. The antigen remains unidentified. This same CDR3 is encoded by further DNA sequences in the sample. The data were taken from a study of T cell responses to AZD1222 COVID-19 vaccine. Study-wide context: Second doses that came at about 4 or about 12 weeks were put together. Study-level results: Reports say nearly half of spike-specific TCRs go after unmutated variant regions. Donor demographics were predominantly white British with a female majority; clonal diversity may be underestimated.

The data were produced by immunoSEQ multiplex PCR, yet TCRdb's version contains in-frame clones alone and is incomplete. Among about 110,000 clones listed, about 87% were seen once. The TCR sequence derives from an adult in good health. Source: peripheral blood, taken on day 0 of AZD1222 vaccination.

The CDR3 DNA reads TGTGCCAGCAGCCAGGGGGCAGGGACTGAAGCTTTCTTT. This translates into CASSQGAGTEAFF. The chain links TRBV3-1 (or the pseudogene TRBV3-2) to TRBJ1-1, with D possibly being TRBD1 (6 bases). CDR1 is LGHDT and CDR2 is YNNKEL in the germline V gene (reference sequence). The CDR3 consists of 13 residues. With 3 bases removed from V and 5 bases from J, the gap between germline ends came to 10 bases.